The next 8 T cell receptor beta chains were all read from a single sample in a study of response to subunit inactivated influenza vaccine. TCRdb re-analysed the RT-PCR reads in MiXCR, keeping a single row per CDR3 protein. The table has a few hundred thousand distinct CDR3 sequences, 13% to 15% seen once. The specimen was PBMCs from blood, collected about 11 days after vaccination. These receptor sequences come from a man between 45 and 60 years old who received an inactivated influenza vaccine.

The J gene is TRBJ2-7, the V gene TRBV10-3, with D maybe TRBD2 (5 bases). From germline, CDR1 is ENHRY and CDR2 SYGVKD. This CDR3 has 14 residues. The V end was cut by 7 bases, the J end by 7 bases, with 20 bases between. The DNA of the CDR3 is TGTGCCATCATGAATAGGGAGAGACATGAGGAGCAGTACTTC. Translation gives CAIMNRERHEEQYF.

This clonotype was observed a few times. This chain uses TRBV20-1 with TRBJ1-1; 7 bases line up with TRBD1. The ends lost 6 bases at V and 6 bases at J; junction bases unmatched: 7. This CDR3 region has 12 residues. Per germline, CDR1 DFQATT and CDR2 SNEGSKA (reference sequence). The CDR3 nucleotides read TGCAGTGCCCAGGGACAGACCGCTGAAGCTTTCTTT. This translates into CSAQGQTAEAFF.

This clonotype was seen a few times. The chain joins TRBV13 to TRBJ1-5, with 7 bases that match TRBD1. The CDR3 runs to 15 residues. The V segment lost 5 bases and the J segment 3 bases; nucleotides outside the gene matches: 7. CDR1 is PRHDT and CDR2 is FYEKMQ in the germline V gene (reference sequence). CDR3 nucleotides: TGTGCCAGCAGCAAACAGGGGCTGCTCAATCAGCCCCAGCATTTT. This sequence encodes CASSKQGLLNQPQHF.

The CDR3 sequence: CAISATSGRDEQYF. CDR3 in DNA: TGTGCCATCAGTGCGACTAGCGGGAGGGACGAGCAGTACTTC. The V gene is TRBV10-3, the J gene TRBJ2-7, with 14 positions matching TRBD2. Germline lookup yields CDR1 ENHRY and CDR2 SYGVKD. With V trimmed by 4 bases and J by 5 bases, 1 base remained unmatched. There are 14 residues in the CDR3.

A few counts support this clonotype. Written as DNA, the CDR3 is TGCGCCAGCAGCCAAACCATCGGGGCAGGGTTCAGAGGCGACTACACCTTC. Protein: CASSQTIGAGFRGDYTF. The chain carries TRBV4-1 and TRBJ1-2; tentative D call: TRBD1 (5 bases). Germline values: CDR1 MGHRA, CDR2 YSYEKL. The V end was cut by 2 bases, the J end by 10 bases, with 26 bases between. The CDR3 is 17 residues long.

CDR3 DNA: TGTGCCAGCAGCGTTCACATAAGATCGAACACTGAAGCTTTCTTT. The encoded protein is CASSVHIRSNTEAFF. This chain joins TRBV6-1 and TRBJ1-1, with unresolved D. This CDR3 contains 15 residues. The germline gives CDR1 MNHNS, CDR2 SASEGT. V was cut by 6 bases and J by 1 base, with 15 bases left in between.

This rearrangement joins TRBV5-1 to TRBJ1-4; D call uncertain. Germline V gene data show CDR1 as SGHRS and CDR2 as YFSETQ. Trimming cost V 0 bases and J 4 bases, with 10 bases left between them. There are 15 residues in the CDR3. In DNA, the CDR3 is TGCGCCAGCAGCTTGGCCAGGCGAGATAATGAAAAACTGTTTTTT. It encodes CASSLARRDNEKLFF.

The V and J genes are TRBV20-1 and TRBJ2-5; no reliable D call. CDR1 and CDR2 (germline): DFQATT, SNEGSKA (reference sequence). This CDR3 is 12 amino acids long. Trimming shortened V by 3 bases and J by 1 base, and 6 bases separated the two germline ends. The CDR3 DNA reads as TGCAGTGCTAGTTGGAGCCAAGAGACCCAGTACTTC. It yields the protein CSASWSQETQYF.